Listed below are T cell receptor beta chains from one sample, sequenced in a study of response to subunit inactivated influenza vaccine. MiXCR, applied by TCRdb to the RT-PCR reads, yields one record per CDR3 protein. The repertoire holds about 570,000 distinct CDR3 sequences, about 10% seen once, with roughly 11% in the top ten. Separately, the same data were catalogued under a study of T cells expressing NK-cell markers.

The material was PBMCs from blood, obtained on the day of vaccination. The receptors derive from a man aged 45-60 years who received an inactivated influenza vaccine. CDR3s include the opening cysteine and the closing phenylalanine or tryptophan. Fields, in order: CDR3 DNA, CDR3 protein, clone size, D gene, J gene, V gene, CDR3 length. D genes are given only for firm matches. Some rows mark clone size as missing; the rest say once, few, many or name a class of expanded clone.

TGTGCCAGCAGCCAAGTCTACAGCCCAGCCTCGGCGCAGACCCAGTACTTC CASSQVYSPASAQTQYF . . TRBJ2-5 TRBV4-2 17
TGTGCCAGCAGCCCTCAAGCGGGAATCAGCTACAATGAGCAGTTCTTC CASSPQAGISYNEQFF . TRBD2 TRBJ2-1 TRBV7-9 16
TGCAGTGCTGGAGAAGGCTCTGGGGCCAACGTCCTGACTTTC CSAGEGSGANVLTF few . TRBJ2-6 TRBV20-1 14
TGCAGTGCTAGAGCCACCTCGACCTGGAGTCAGGATACGCAGTATTTT CSARATSTWSQDTQYF . . TRBJ2-3 TRBV20-1 16
TGCAGTGCTAGACCAAGACAGGGCCAAGAGACCCAGTACTTC CSARPRQGQETQYF few TRBD1 TRBJ2-5 TRBV20-1 14
TGTGCCAGCAGCCCGGCCGGGGCTTCCGTAGATACGCAGTATTTT CASSPAGASVDTQYF few . TRBJ2-3 TRBV12-3/TRBV12-4 15
TGTGCCAGCAGTCTGCAGGGTAATTCACCCCTCCACTTT CASSLQGNSPLHF many . TRBJ1-6 TRBV12-3/TRBV12-4 13
TGTGCCAGCAGCCCTAGAGTCTCGGAGACCCAGTACTTC CASSPRVSETQYF few . TRBJ2-5 TRBV7-9 13
TGTGCCAGCAGCGGATCGGACAGGGAATGGTATTCACCCCTCCACTTT CASSGSDREWYSPLHF . TRBD1 TRBJ1-6 TRBV5-5 16
TGTGCCAGCAGCTTAGAAGGGACAGAGAATTCACCCCTCCACTTT CASSLEGTENSPLHF few TRBD1 TRBJ1-6 TRBV7-2 15
TGTGCCAGCAGCTTAGTTTGGGGGGACAATGAGCAGTTCTTC CASSLVWGDNEQFF . . TRBJ2-1 TRBV11-3 14
TGTGCCAGCAGTTTGCCGGGGGGCTCCGGAAACACCATATATTTT CASSLPGGSGNTIYF many . TRBJ1-3 TRBV12-3/TRBV12-4 15
TGCGCCAGCAGCTTCCAATCCCCGGGACTGATTACGTACGAGCAGTACTTC CASSFQSPGLITYEQYF few . TRBJ2-7 TRBV5-1 17
TGCAGCCCGCTCCTCCGGAACACCGGGGAGCTGTTTTTT CSPLLRNTGELFF . . TRBJ2-2 TRBV20-1 13
TGTGCCACCAGGGGGGGCACCCTTAACAATGAGCAGTTCTTC CATRGGTLNNEQFF . . TRBJ2-1 TRBV15 14
TGCAGTGCTAGAGAGGCGGGGATGTCAACCGAGCAGTTCTTC CSAREAGMSTEQFF . . TRBJ2-1 TRBV20-1 14
TGTGCCAGCAGGGGACTAGCGGGAGTTGTATCCTACGAGCAGTACTTC CASRGLAGVVSYEQYF many TRBD2 TRBJ2-7 TRBV2 16
TGTGCCACCAGCAGAGCACAGGCCTCAGAGACCCAGTACTTC CATSRAQASETQYF . . TRBJ2-5 TRBV15 14
TGTGCCAGCAGCCGTCAGCGGGGGGGGACCGGGGAGCTGTTTTTT CASSRQRGGTGELFF many TRBD2 TRBJ2-2 TRBV12-3/TRBV12-4 15
TGTGCCAGCAGTTACCTTGGGCTAGCGGGGGGGCGAGACGGGGAGCTGTTTTTT CASSYLGLAGGRDGELFF . TRBD2 TRBJ2-2 TRBV6-5 18
TGCGCCAGCAGCCATCACCCCCCCTCTAGCGGGGGAGTTGATGAGCAGTTCTTC CASSHHPPSSGGVDEQFF . TRBD2 TRBJ2-1 TRBV4-3 18
TGCGCCAGCAGCCAAGTTTGGGGGGAGGCGGCAGATACGCAGTATTTT CASSQVWGEAADTQYF . . TRBJ2-3 TRBV4-3 16
TGCGCCAGCAGCCCCCCGACAGGGGATGGCTACACCTTC CASSPPTGDGYTF . TRBD1 TRBJ1-2 TRBV5-1 13
TGCAGTGCTAGCGGGGCACTAGCGGGAGTCTTGAATGAGCAGTTCTTC CSASGALAGVLNEQFF few TRBD2 TRBJ2-1 TRBV20-1 16
TGTGCCAGCAGTTTTCAAACTAGCGGGATTCGCGACGAGCAGTACTTC CASSFQTSGIRDEQYF . TRBD2 TRBJ2-7 TRBV28 16
TGTGCCAGCAGCATCAAACACAGCCAAGAGACCCAGTACTTC CASSIKHSQETQYF few . TRBJ2-5 TRBV7-2 14
TGTGCCAGCAGTACCGGGATCAAGGACGAGCAGTACTTC CASSTGIKDEQYF few . TRBJ2-7 TRBV6-6 13
TGTGCCAGCAGCAAAATCAGCTCTGGGGCCAACGTCCTGACTTTC CASSKISSGANVLTF few . TRBJ2-6 TRBV21-1 15
TGTGCCAGCAGCCAAGCGAGGGAGGGGCAGCCCCAGCATTTT CASSQAREGQPQHF few . TRBJ1-5 TRBV3-1 14
TGCGCCAGCAGCGGTGGAGGGGACTACCGCACAGATACGCAGTATTTT CASSGGGDYRTDTQYF . TRBD2 TRBJ2-3 TRBV10-2 16
TGTGCCAGCAGTGTTCCAGGGGCCTTATCTGATACGCAGTATTTT CASSVPGALSDTQYF many . TRBJ2-3 TRBV12-3/TRBV12-4 15
TGTGCCAGCAGTTATACGGGGTCGGCAGGTGAGCAGTTCTTC CASSYTGSAGEQFF many . TRBJ2-1 TRBV6-2/TRBV6-3 14
TGTGCCAGCAGCCCAACCCCAGGATTAGCCAAAAACATTCAGTACTTC CASSPTPGLAKNIQYF few . TRBJ2-4 TRBV5-5 16
TGCAGCGTTCTCCTAAGGGACACCGGGGAGCTGTTTTTT CSVLLRDTGELFF many . TRBJ2-2 TRBV29-1 13
TGCAGTGCCATCCGGGACAGGGGGATAGCGACTAATGAAAAACTGTTTTTT CSAIRDRGIATNEKLFF . TRBD1 TRBJ1-4 TRBV20-1 17
TGTGCCAGCAGTGAAGCGCTTTGGCAGACCTTAGCCAAAAACATTCAGTACTTC CASSEALWQTLAKNIQYF few . TRBJ2-4 TRBV6-1 18
TGCGCCAGCAGCTGGGGGGCCCCCAATGAGCAGTTCTTC CASSWGAPNEQFF . . TRBJ2-1 TRBV5-1 13
TGCAGTGCCACCGGACTAGCGGGGGGCAACGGCACAGATACGCAGTATTTT CSATGLAGGNGTDTQYF . TRBD2 TRBJ2-3 TRBV20-1 17
TGCAGCGTTGTGGGGGAGGGGATATTATGGGAGACCCAGTACTTC CSVVGEGILWETQYF . TRBD2 TRBJ2-5 TRBV29-1 15
TGTGCCAGCAGCTCCCCCTCCGGCAGGGAAAAGTTCTCTGGGGCCAACGTCCTGACTTTC CASSSPSGREKFSGANVLTF . . TRBJ2-6 TRBV11-2 20
TGTGCCAGCAGTTTCGGGGCCGCGAACACTGAAGCTTTCTTT CASSFGAANTEAFF . . TRBJ1-1 TRBV12-3/TRBV12-4 14
TGTGCCAGCAGCAACAGACAGGGGGCAGGGACCGGGGAGCTGTTTTTT CASSNRQGAGTGELFF . TRBD1 TRBJ2-2 TRBV7-2 16
TGTGCCAGCAGCTTTCTGAGGTCTCCAAACATTCAGTACTTC CASSFLRSPNIQYF few . TRBJ2-4 TRBV7-2 14
TGCAGCGTTGGGCCTGATAACTATGGCTACACCTTC CSVGPDNYGYTF many . TRBJ1-2 TRBV29-1 12
TGTGCCAGCTCACCTGAGCGGGGGGACACTGAAGCTTTCTTT CASSPERGDTEAFF . . TRBJ1-1 TRBV18 14
TGCAGTGCTAGCTCAGGGGCCTTAACTGAAGCTTTCTTT CSASSGALTEAFF . . TRBJ1-1 TRBV20-1 13
TGTGCCAGCGGACCCACCCCGGGACAGGGATCGGAGACCCAGTACTTC CASGPTPGQGSETQYF few TRBD1 TRBJ2-5 TRBV25-1 16
TGCAGTGCAAACAGGGTTTCGGGCAATCAGCCCCAGCATTTT CSANRVSGNQPQHF many . TRBJ1-5 TRBV20-1 14
TGTGCCAGCAGCTACCTAGGACAGGCTCCCTACTTC CASSYLGQAPYF many TRBD1 TRBJ2-7 TRBV11-2 12
TGTGCCAGCAGCTTATCTATTGTACAGACAAAAGAGACCCAGTACTTC CASSLSIVQTKETQYF . . TRBJ2-5 TRBV7-8 16
TGCGCCAGCAGCTGGACAGGGATCGGCAACGAGCAGTACTTC CASSWTGIGNEQYF few TRBD1 TRBJ2-7 TRBV5-1 14